This T cell receptor (beta chain) stems from a study of blood T cell repertoires in COVID-19. As for the study in general: COVID-19 samples from acute and convalescent phases originated in the United States, Italy and Spain.

Germline-derived CDR1 and CDR2 are SQVTM and ANQGSEA. V shed 0 bases and J 6 bases; nucleotides not matched to a gene: 20. The length of the CDR3 is 19 residues. TCRdb keeps only in-frame clones here, not all; method: immunoSEQ multiplex PCR. The sample contains 130,000 to 150,000 clones, 85% to 90% of which appear only once. Recruits, aged about 18 to 100 years, lived in 20 to 30 US areas. Cohorts were assigned according to the clinical history that participants reported. Material for sequencing was PBMCs or T cells enriched from blood (not recorded which). The rearrangement joins TRBV29-1 to TRBJ1-5, with TRBD1 matching 7 bases. This TCR came from a woman aged 25 to 39 with acute COVID-19. CDR3 DNA: TGCAGCGTTGAAGATAATTCAAGGAGGGGGCGAAGCTTAGGTCAGCCCCAGCATTTT. Translated, it gives CSVEDNSRRGRSLGQPQHF.